The sequence of this T cell receptor (beta chain) was determined in a study of CD8 T cells in ankylosing spondylitis. Points from the study as a whole: Disease-linked clones bore a CD8+ phenotype and were relatively rare in peripheral blood. From matched ankylosing spondylitis synovial fluid, disease-linked clones were reportedly recovered at significantly enriched levels.

This clonotype was recorded a few times. Its matching antigen is unknown. Mismatch with germline at one junction end may stem from a read error. TCRdb recomputed calls from the 5' RACE reads with MiXCR, one row per CDR3 protein. This table holds approximately 130,000 distinct CDR3 sequences, about a tenth found once. The sample consisted of blood, either unsorted or a sorted T cell fraction (not recorded which). This TCR was sampled from a male donor with ankylosing spondylitis or in good health (not recorded which).

The CDR3 DNA reads TGCGCCAGCCGCCAAAATTTCGGGGGGATTGTTGCAACTAATGAAAAACTGTTTTTT. Its translation: CASRQNFGGIVATNEKLFF. The chain carries TRBV4-3 and TRBJ1-4, with D tentatively TRBD1 (5 bases). Germline V gene sequence: CDR1 LGHNA, CDR2 YSLEER. The CDR3 is 19 residues long.